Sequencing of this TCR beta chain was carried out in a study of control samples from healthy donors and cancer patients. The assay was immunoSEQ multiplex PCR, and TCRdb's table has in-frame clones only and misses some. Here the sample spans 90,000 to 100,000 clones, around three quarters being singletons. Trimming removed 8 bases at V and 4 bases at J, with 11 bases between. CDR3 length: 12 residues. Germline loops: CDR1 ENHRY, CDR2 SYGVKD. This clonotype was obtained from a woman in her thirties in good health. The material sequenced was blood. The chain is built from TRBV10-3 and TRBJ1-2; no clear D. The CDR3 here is CAIGEVGYGYTF. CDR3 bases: TGTGCCATCGGAGAGGTGGGCTATGGCTACACCTTC.